The rows below give T cell receptor beta chains drawn from one sample of a study of T cells in Graves' hyperthyroidism and ophthalmopathy. TCRdb reprocessed the multiplex PCR reads via MiXCR and lists one record per CDR3 protein. The sample consists of approximately 590,000 distinct CDR3 sequences, 35% to 55% of them appearing once. Sample: peripheral blood or thyroid tissue (not recorded which). The source is a young woman with Graves' hyperthyroidism. CDR3s include the opening cysteine and the closing phenylalanine or tryptophan. A D gene is named only where the DNA matches it firmly. For some rows the clone size is stated as once, few or many, or as a class when expanded; others skip it.

d_gene,abundance,j_gene,v_gene,CDR3aa,CDR3nt
NA,few,TRBJ2-7,TRBV7-2,CASLTTPWGEQYF,TGTGCCAGCCTGACTACGCCCTGGGGCGAGCAGTACTTC
TRBD2,NA,TRBJ2-5,TRBV5-1,CASSLVPTGLAGKETQYF,TGCGCCAGCAGCTTGGTTCCCACCGGACTAGCGGGAAAAGAGACCCAGTACTTC
NA,few,TRBJ1-2,TRBV25-1,CASSATRASGYTF,TGTGCCAGCAGTGCCACCAGGGCTTCGGGCTACACCTTC
NA,NA,TRBJ1-5,TRBV7-8,CASSQSERQPQHF,TGTGCCAGCAGCCAATCCGAACGTCAGCCCCAGCATTTT
NA,many,TRBJ1-2,TRBV29-1,CSVEWVYGYTF,TGCAGCGTTGAATGGGTCTATGGCTACACCTTC
NA,NA,TRBJ1-1,TRBV11-1,CAPGATEAFF,TGTGCCCCCGGGGCAACTGAAGCTTTCTTT
NA,NA,TRBJ1-6,TRBV10-3,CAISEVAGSPLHF,TGTGCCATCAGTGAGGTTGCGGGCTCACCCCTCCACTTT
NA,NA,TRBJ2-2,TRBV3-1,CASRTKDNVVPGELFF,TGTGCCAGCAGAACAAAGGACAATGTTGTGCCCGGGGAGCTGTTTTTT
NA,NA,TRBJ2-7,TRBV20-1,CSAESWGQTYEQYF,TGCAGTGCCGAGTCTTGGGGGCAGACCTACGAGCAGTACTTC
NA,NA,TRBJ2-7,TRBV7-9,CASSLNTGFDEQYF,TGTGCCAGCAGCTTAAACACAGGGTTCGACGAGCAGTACTTC
TRBD1,many,TRBJ2-5,TRBV7-9,CASSFGQGEETQYF,TGTGCCAGCAGCTTTGGACAGGGGGAAGAGACCCAGTACTTC
TRBD1,NA,TRBJ1-4,TRBV2,CASSGTGPIARAEKLFF,TGTGCCAGCAGCGGGACAGGGCCCATTGCCCGCGCGGAAAAACTGTTTTTT
TRBD1,few,TRBJ1-6,TRBV5-5,CASSFDRGYNSPLHF,TGTGCCAGCAGCTTCGACAGGGGATATAATTCACCCCTCCACTTT
NA,NA,TRBJ2-6,TRBV10-3,CAISESRGTVSGANVLTF,TGTGCCATCAGTGAGTCCCGGGGGACGGTCTCTGGGGCCAACGTCCTGACTTTC
TRBD1,many,TRBJ2-2,TRBV7-6,CASSLGQGNTGELFF,TGTGCCAGCAGCCTGGGACAGGGGAACACCGGGGAGCTGTTTTTT
TRBD1,NA,TRBJ1-4,TRBV14,CASSGGVRTGGEKLFF,TGTGCCAGCAGCGGAGGAGTAAGGACAGGGGGTGAAAAACTGTTTTTT